Shown below are 25 T cell receptor beta chains from a single sample sequenced in a study of control samples from healthy donors and cancer patients. Clones were sequenced by immunoSEQ multiplex PCR, and TCRdb holds only the in-frame ones, with some missing. The repertoire holds 120,000 or so clones, with roughly 90% as singletons. The sequencing sample was made of blood. All receptors derive from a man between 50 and 59 years old in good health.

V gene TRBV11-2 combines with J gene TRBJ2-1; D is unresolved. This CDR3 comprises 13 residues. Germline-derived CDR1 and CDR2 are SGHAT and FQNNGV. Trimming took off 0 bases at V and 9 bases at J, with 9 bases between the two ends. CDR3 coding DNA: TGTGCCAGCAGCTTAGATGAATTAGGTGAGCAGTTCTTC. It encodes CASSLDELGEQFF.

The chain is built from TRBV19 and TRBJ2-5; D uncertain. The V end lost 3 bases, the J end lost 4 bases, and 9 bases lay between the germline ends. Germline values: CDR1 LNHDA, CDR2 SQIVND (reference sequence). The CDR3 has 13 amino acids. In nucleotides, the CDR3 is TGTGCCAGTAGTATTGACCAAGGAGAGACCCAGTACTTC. Protein sequence: CASSIDQGETQYF.

The chain links TRBV7-2 to TRBJ1-6, with 10 bases that match TRBD1. Per germline, CDR1 SGHTA and CDR2 FQGNSA. The CDR3 runs 15 residues. V was clipped by 2 bases and J by 10 bases; unmatched bases: 5. The CDR3 region is CASSLSGTGVSPLHF. The CDR3 DNA is TGTGCCAGCAGCTTATCCGGGACAGGGGTATCACCCCTCCACTTT.

V gene TRBV9 combines with J gene TRBJ2-5, with 10 bases matching TRBD2. V was pared by 0 bases and J by 6 bases, with 5 bases of the junction left unmatched. This CDR3 has 15 amino acids. Germline CDR1 and CDR2: SGDLS and YYNGEE. The chain's CDR3 is CASSVGPSGGQTQYF. The CDR3 DNA reads TGTGCCAGCAGCGTAGGCCCTAGCGGGGGACAGACCCAGTACTTC.

The sample holds one count of this clone. The chain has TRBV10-2 and TRBJ2-4; no reliable D call. Per germline, CDR1 WSHSY and CDR2 SAAADI. The CDR3 spans 13 residues. Trimming took off 3 bases at V and 0 bases at J, with 3 bases between the two ends. The CDR3 loop reads CASSDQAKNIQYF. The CDR3 bases are TGCGCCAGCAGTGACCAAGCCAAAAACATTCAGTACTTC.

CDR3 coding DNA: TGTGCCAGCAGCCCCCAAGAGGCGGGGGGGTACAATGAGCAGTTCTTC. As protein: CASSPQEAGGYNEQFF. V usage is TRBV7-9 and J usage is TRBJ2-1, with TRBD2 matching over 9 bases. Germline lookup yields CDR1 SEHNR and CDR2 FQNEAQ (reference sequence). This CDR3 has 16 residues. With V trimmed by 5 bases and J by 4 bases, 9 bases remained unmatched.

A word on this clone: Different DNA sequences within this sample yield the same CDR3. The rearrangement uses TRBV5-6 and TRBJ1-1; unclear D gene. V dropped 0 bases and J dropped 1 base, with 4 bases sitting between them. Per germline, CDR1 SGHDT and CDR2 YYEEEE. This CDR3 has 13 residues. The CDR3 here is CASSLAGNTEAFF. CDR3 DNA: TGTGCCAGCAGCTTGGCAGGGAACACTGAAGCTTTCTTT.

In this sample, this clone turned up once. This rearrangement joins TRBV4-3 to TRBJ2-5, with no clear D. The CDR3 has 15 residues. Germline loops: CDR1 LGHNA, CDR2 YSLEER. Trimming took 4 bases from V and 0 from J, leaving 12 bases between them. The CDR3 sequence is CASSRTPGYQETQYF. CDR3 nucleotide sequence: TGCGCCAGCAGCCGAACCCCGGGCTACCAAGAGACCCAGTACTTC.

The chain has TRBV5-5 and TRBJ1-1, with TRBD1 matching 7 bases. The CDR3 extends over 13 amino acids. Trimming cost V 6 bases and J 8 bases; bases outside gene matches: 10. From germline, CDR1 is SGHKS and CDR2 YYEKEE (reference sequence). The CDR3 here is CASNPPGGAEAFF. CDR3 in DNA: TGTGCCAGCAACCCGCCAGGGGGGGCGGAAGCTTTCTTT.

This clone appeared a few times. The chain is built from TRBV3-1 (or the pseudogene TRBV3-2) and TRBJ2-5; D call uncertain. The CDR3 sequence is 13 residues long. The germline V gene encodes CDR1 LGHDT and CDR2 YNNKEL (reference sequence). Deletions cut 4 bases from V and 4 bases from J, with 10 bases between. CDR3 nucleotides: TGTGCCAGCAGCCTCGGACCAGGAGAGACCCAGTACTTC. Translating gives CASSLGPGETQYF.

The chain recombines TRBV11-2 with TRBJ2-5; 7 bases line up with TRBD2. The CDR3 covers 14 residues. Germline V lookup: CDR1 SGHAT, CDR2 FQNNGV. Trimming took 2 bases from V and 2 from J; bases not matched to a gene: 2. The CDR3: CASSLWGGQETQYF. CDR3 bases: TGTGCCAGCAGCTTATGGGGGGGTCAAGAGACCCAGTACTTC.

About this clone: An end of the junction differs from the germline gene, which may be a read error. The CDR3, as DNA: TGTGCCAACAGCCCAGCGGGGGGGTCCGGGGAGCTGTTTTTT. This translates into CANSPAGGSGELFF. V usage is TRBV7-2 and J usage is TRBJ2-2, with TRBD2 matching 10 bases. In germline, CDR1 is SGHTA, CDR2 FQGNSA. The CDR3 consists of 14 residues.

This rearrangement joins TRBV5-1 to TRBJ2-1; 13 bases map to TRBD2. The germline V gene has CDR1 SGHRS and CDR2 YFSETQ. The trim removed 4 bases at V and 1 base at J, leaving 8 bases unmatched. CDR3 size: 18 residues. CDR3 residues: CASSAGTSGALSYNEQFF. The CDR3 nucleotides read TGCGCCAGCAGCGCCGGGACTAGCGGGGCCCTTTCCTACAATGAGCAGTTCTTC.

The chain couples TRBV10-3 to TRBJ1-1; 11 nucleotides align to TRBD1. The CDR3 has 13 amino acids. Germline assignment: CDR1 ENHRY and CDR2 SYGVKD. Trimming cost V 8 bases and J 3 bases; bases outside gene matches: 2. The CDR3, as DNA: TGTGCCATCGGGACAGGGGGGGACACTGAAGCTTTCTTT. Its protein product is CAIGTGGDTEAFF.

The rearrangement joins TRBV7-2 to TRBJ1-2; 7 nucleotides match TRBD1. The CDR3 is made up of 15 amino acids. V trimming: 1 base; J trimming: 11 bases; junction bases outside the gene matches: 13. Germline V gene sequence: CDR1 SGHTA, CDR2 FQGNSA. CDR3 sequence reads: CASSLGGTANVGYTF. In nucleotides, the CDR3 is TGTGCCAGCAGCTTAGGGGGGACAGCCAACGTAGGGTACACCTTC.

V gene TRBV11-2 combines with J gene TRBJ1-2, with D perhaps matching TRBD1 (6 bases). V lost 0 bases to trimming and J lost 6 bases, with 14 bases between them. The germline CDR1 and CDR2 sequences are SGHAT and FQNNGV. There are 15 residues in the CDR3. CDR3 in DNA: TGTGCCAGCAGCTTAGATCGGCTAGGGGGAGATGGCTACACCTTC. Translation gives CASSLDRLGGDGYTF.

The chain combines TRBV6-6 with TRBJ1-2; the D gene is possibly TRBD1 (6 bases). This CDR3 contains 16 residues. Germline V gene lookup returns CDR1 MNHNY and CDR2 SVGAGI (reference sequence). Between the trimmed V and J ends, which lost 0 bases and 3 bases, there was a span of 14 bases. As DNA, the CDR3 is TGTGCCAGCAGTTACTCGATTGGGGGGCGCGACTATGGCTACACCTTC. This translates into CASSYSIGGRDYGYTF.

This clone was observed a handful of times. V and J are TRBV27 and TRBJ1-1; 7 bases map to TRBD1. Looked up from germline, CDR1 is MNHEY and CDR2 is SMNVEV (reference sequence). The CDR3 is 14 residues long. Trimming took 5 bases from V and 7 from J; bases not matched to a gene: 10. The CDR3 region has the DNA TGTGCCAGCAGTAAAGGCAGGGGGACAAATGAAGCTTTCTTT. Protein sequence: CASSKGRGTNEAFF.

The chain recombines TRBV27 with TRBJ2-7; D tentatively reads TRBD1 or TRBD2 (5 bases each). From germline, CDR1 is MNHEY and CDR2 SMNVEV (reference sequence). V was trimmed by 3 bases and J by 6 bases, leaving 18 bases between them. The CDR3 loop spans 15 amino acids. The CDR3 spells CASSFAGTAEGEQYF. Here the CDR3 DNA reads TGTGCCAGCAGTTTTGCCGGGACGGCTGAGGGCGAGCAGTACTTC.

The V call is TRBV9, the J call TRBJ1-4, with D perhaps matching TRBD1 (5 bases). Germline CDR1 is SGDLS and CDR2 is YYNGEE. The V end was cut by 0 bases, the J end by 10 bases, with 16 bases between. The CDR3 is 15 residues long. DNA of the CDR3: TGTGCCAGCAGCGTAGGAGGGGCGGGGGATGGAAAACTGTTTTTT. It yields the protein CASSVGGAGDGKLFF.

This chain connects TRBV28 to TRBJ1-6; 8 nucleotides agree with TRBD1. This CDR3 comprises 14 residues. The V gene end was trimmed by 6 bases and the J gene end by 6 bases; junction bases not matched to a gene: 4. CDR1 and CDR2 from the germline V gene are MDHEN and SYDVKM. The CDR3 DNA sequence: TGTGCCAGCAGAACCGGGACAGGTAATTCACCCCTCCACTTT. It codes for CASRTGTGNSPLHF.

The chain combines TRBV6-6 with TRBJ2-7; D gene uncertain. The length of the CDR3 is 14 residues. Germline V gene lookup returns CDR1 MNHNY and CDR2 SVGAGI (reference sequence). The V and J ends lost 6 bases and 0 bases respectively, with 12 bases between them. The CDR3 DNA reads as TGTGCCAGCAGACCGCGGACCGGCTCCTACGAGCAGTACTTC. This gives the protein CASRPRTGSYEQYF.

The V gene is TRBV5-8, the J gene TRBJ1-2, with 9 nucleotides matching TRBD1. The CDR3 has 17 amino acids. Trimming cost V 4 bases and J 4 bases; bases outside gene matches: 14. Looked up from germline, CDR1 is SGHTS and CDR2 is YDEGEE. CDR3 loop: CASSITGTGKGSYGYTF. The CDR3 DNA sequence: TGTGCCAGCAGCATCACCGGGACAGGGAAGGGTAGCTATGGCTACACCTTC. The full variable domain, with the rest looked up from reference TRBV5-8 and TRBJ1-2, is EAGVTQSPTHLIKTRGQQATLRCSPISGHTSVYWYQQALGLGLQFLLWYDEGEERNRGNFPPRFSGRQFPNYSSELNVNALELEDSALYLCASSITGTGKGSYGYTFGSGTRLTVV.

The CDR3 loop reads CASHGQMNTEAFF. As DNA, the CDR3 is TGTGCCAGCCACGGACAGATGAACACTGAAGCTTTCTTT. This sequence joins TRBV6-5 and TRBJ1-1; D may be TRBD1 (6 bases). CDR1 is MNHEY, CDR2 SVGAGI, per germline. Trimming pared 8 bases from V and 0 bases from J, leaving 10 bases between. This CDR3 contains 13 residues.

The chain joins TRBV27 to TRBJ1-2; D remains unclear. Per the germline V gene, CDR1 is MNHEY and CDR2 is SMNVEV (reference sequence). The CDR3 is 14 residues long. The ends were cut back, 0 bases at V and 7 bases at J, with 12 bases in the middle. In DNA form, the CDR3 reads TGTGCCAGCAGTTTATCGCGGCAGGCGGGTGGCTACACCTTC. Residues: CASSLSRQAGGYTF.